Listed here are 23 T cell receptor beta chains from one sample, sequenced in a study of CD8 T cells in ankylosing spondylitis. General observations from the study: Blood of patients with ankylosing spondylitis appeared to be characterized by a TCR beta motif of several highly homologous variants.

Antigens for these TCRs are unknown. TCRdb called the 5' RACE reads again in MiXCR, with one record for every CDR3 protein. The sample holds a few hundred thousand distinct CDR3 sequences, approximately 7.3% seen once. Sample: blood, either unsorted or a sorted T cell fraction (not recorded which). Receptor source: a male donor with ankylosing spondylitis.

This clonotype was found many times. The genes are TRBV10-3 and TRBJ2-1; 8 bases fit TRBD2. This CDR3 is 18 amino acids long. From germline, CDR1 is ENHRY and CDR2 SYGVKD. V was pared by 2 bases and J by 7 bases, with 16 bases of the junction left unmatched. CDR3 region: CAISEPYDSSGSGNEQFF. CDR3 nucleotide sequence: TGTGCCATCAGTGAGCCATACGACTCTAGCGGGTCAGGGAATGAGCAGTTCTTC.

This clonotype has at least ten counts. CDR3 sequence reads: CASSPGTTGTDTQYF. CDR3 bases: TGTGCCAGCAGCCCCGGGACTACCGGCACAGATACGCAGTATTTT. The chain carries TRBV12-3 or TRBV12-4 and TRBJ2-3; 7 bases line up with TRBD2. J gave up 1 base and V 6 bases, and 7 bases lay outside the gene matches. The CDR3 loop spans 15 amino acids.

This clonotype was seen many times. The V call is TRBV6-1, the J call TRBJ1-3, with TRBD1 identical over 7 bases. Germline V gene sequence: CDR1 MNHNS, CDR2 SASEGT. J lost 0 bases, V lost 6 bases, and 8 bases had no gene match. The CDR3 spans 16 residues. The CDR3 nucleotides read TGTGCCAGCAGCCTACGGACAGGTAGCTCTGGAAACACCATATATTTT. Translated, it gives CASSLRTGSSGNTIYF.

The table lists this clonotype with many counts. The V call is TRBV9, the J call TRBJ2-7, with D possibly matching TRBD1 (5 bases). Germline V gene data show CDR1 as SGDLS and CDR2 as YYNGEE. V shed 0 bases and J shed 3 bases, with 13 bases lying between them. The CDR3 loop spans 15 amino acids. CDR3 protein: CASSVEGHSSYEQYF. Here the CDR3 DNA reads TGTGCCAGCAGCGTAGAAGGACATTCTAGCTACGAGCAGTACTTC.

V is TRBV29-1 and J is TRBJ1-1; D unresolved. This CDR3 has 11 residues. V shed 5 bases and J shed 8 bases, with 12 bases lying between them. CDR1 is SQVTM, CDR2 ANQGSEA, per germline. The CDR3, as DNA: TGCAGCGTTCGGGGAGGTAGAGAAGCTTTCTTT. Encoded protein: CSVRGGREAFF.

This clonotype appeared many times. At one boundary the junction diverges from the germline segment, which might be a read error. The chain couples TRBV5-1 to TRBJ1-1; tentatively, D is TRBD1 (6 bases). The germline V gene has CDR1 SGHRS and CDR2 YFSETQ. This CDR3 comprises 14 residues. The CDR3 DNA reads as TGCGCCAACAGCTTGGCCAGGGGAGGCACTGAAGCTTTCTTT. Protein product: CANSLARGGTEAFF.

This clonotype showed up many times. The chain has TRBV7-9 and TRBJ2-1, with TRBD2 identical over 15 bases. This CDR3 is built from 16 residues. Trimming took 4 bases from V and 4 from J; bases not matched to a gene: 2. Germline CDR1 is SEHNR and CDR2 is FQNEAQ (reference sequence). The CDR3: CASSSGTSGRYNEQFF. CDR3 nucleotide sequence: TGTGCCAGCAGCTCTGGGACTAGCGGGAGGTACAATGAGCAGTTCTTC.

The sample holds many counts of this clonotype. The V gene is TRBV10-3, the J gene TRBJ2-5; D assignment may be TRBD1 or TRBD2 (5 bases each). The CDR3 contains 15 residues. Germline CDR1 and CDR2: ENHRY and SYGVKD. V gave up 2 bases and J gave up 4 bases, with 14 bases separating them. The CDR3 region is CAISEGTVPGETQYF. In nucleotides, the CDR3 is TGTGCCATCAGTGAGGGGACGGTTCCTGGAGAGACCCAGTACTTC.

This clonotype occurred a few times. V and J are TRBV7-9 and TRBJ2-6, with TRBD2 as a possible D gene (6 bases). The germline V and J ends were trimmed by 11 bases and 0 bases, with 17 bases remaining between them. The germline V gene encodes CDR1 SEHNR and CDR2 FQNEAQ (reference sequence). This CDR3 is built from 16 residues. This CDR3 reads CALRWVGSSGANVLTF. The CDR3 DNA reads TGTGCCCTCCGTTGGGTCGGGAGCTCTGGGGCCAACGTCCTGACTTTC.

This sequence joins TRBV6-4 and TRBJ2-3; tentative D call: TRBD2 (5 bases). The CDR3 runs 15 residues. The germline V and J ends were trimmed by 2 bases and 0 bases, with 9 bases remaining between them. Germline V gives CDR1 MRHNA, CDR2 SNTAGT. CDR3 protein: CASSDKSGSTDTQYF. CDR3 sequence (DNA): TGTGCCAGCAGTGACAAGAGCGGTAGCACAGATACGCAGTATTTT.

This clonotype was detected many times. The chain couples TRBV4-1 to TRBJ2-2; D ambiguous. V was cut by 4 bases and J by 0 bases, with 6 bases left in between. CDR1 and CDR2 (germline): MGHRA, YSYEKL. The CDR3 is 14 residues long. The CDR3 DNA reads as TGCGCCAGCAGCCGGACCCCGAACACCGGGGAGCTGTTTTTT. This translates into CASSRTPNTGELFF.

The V and J genes are TRBV11-3 and TRBJ2-2, with D perhaps TRBD1 (6 bases). Germline V gene sequence: CDR1 SGHNT, CDR2 YENEEA. Trimming took 5 bases from V and 1 from J, leaving 17 bases between them. There are 17 residues in the CDR3. This CDR3 reads CASSKGEGDWNTGELFF. The CDR3 DNA follows: TGTGCCAGCAGCAAGGGGGAAGGGGATTGGAACACCGGGGAGCTGTTTTTT.

This clonotype appeared many times. The V call is TRBV7-9, the J call TRBJ2-5, with a tentative D call TRBD2 (6 bases). The germline gives CDR1 SEHNR, CDR2 FQNEAQ (reference sequence). The V end was cut by 4 bases, the J end by 9 bases, with 18 bases between. The CDR3 totals 14 residues. The CDR3 DNA reads as TGTGCCAGCAGCTCCCCCACCCCTCGGAGGGCCCAGTACTTC. It is translated as CASSSPTPRRAQYF.

The table lists this clonotype with many counts. The chain uses TRBV27 and TRBJ2-3; 12 bases are shared with TRBD1. This CDR3 has 15 residues. With V trimmed by 6 bases and J by 2 bases, 3 bases remained unmatched. Germline lookup yields CDR1 MNHEY and CDR2 SMNVEV (reference sequence). CDR3 loop: CASSLGQGATDTQYF. The CDR3 nucleotides are TGTGCCAGCAGCCTGGGACAGGGGGCCACAGATACGCAGTATTTT.

This clonotype appeared many times. The chain joins TRBV2 to TRBJ2-2, with D tentatively TRBD2 (7 bases). CDR3 length: 16 residues. The germline gives CDR1 SNHLY, CDR2 FYNNEI. The V and J ends lost 2 bases and 4 bases respectively, with 14 bases between them. CDR3 sequence (DNA): TGTGCCAGCAGTGAATTTGCGGGGGCGTCCACCGGGGAGCTGTTTTTT. Protein product: CASSEFAGASTGELFF.

The table lists this clonotype with many counts. This chain joins TRBV28 and TRBJ2-1; D is perhaps TRBD1 (6 bases). CDR1 and CDR2 (germline): MDHEN, SYDVKM. Trimming stripped 6 bases from V and 0 bases from J, with 12 bases between. The CDR3 has 15 amino acids. CDR3 residues: CASSTQGNSYNEQFF. The CDR3 bases are TGTGCCAGCAGCACCCAGGGGAACTCCTACAATGAGCAGTTCTTC.

The sample holds many counts of this clonotype. This chain joins TRBV6-1 and TRBJ1-5; 8 bases are shared with TRBD1. V shed 7 bases and J 3 bases; nucleotides not matched to a gene: 8. CDR1 and CDR2 from the germline V gene are MNHNS and SASEGT. The CDR3 contains 15 residues. DNA for the CDR3: TGTGCCAGCACTAAACAGGGGGTGTACAATCAGCCCCAGCATTTT. Translating it yields CASTKQGVYNQPQHF.

This clonotype has ten or more counts. The chain employs TRBV3-1 and TRBJ2-3; 7 bases line up with TRBD2. The junction had 8 bases not matched to a gene; V was cut back by 1 base and J by 4 bases. The CDR3 totals 16 residues. CDR1 and CDR2 (germline): LGHDT, YNNKEL (reference sequence). The CDR3 nucleotides read TGTGCCAGCAGCCAAGGGGTATCAACTAGCGCAGATACGCAGTATTTT. Translating it yields CASSQGVSTSADTQYF.

The chain has TRBV19 and TRBJ2-7; a weak D match, TRBD2 (6 bases). The CDR3 length is 16 residues. Trimming took 6 bases from V and 0 from J, leaving 18 bases between them. Germline CDR1 is LNHDA and CDR2 is SQIVND (reference sequence). The DNA for the CDR3 is TGTGCCAGTAGAGACGACGCCGGGAGTCTCTCCTACGAGCAGTACTTC. This encodes CASRDDAGSLSYEQYF.

Many counts were recorded for this clonotype. The chain is built from TRBV29-1 and TRBJ1-1; TRBD1 might be the D (6 bases). This CDR3 is 14 amino acids long. V lost 3 bases to trimming and J lost 5 bases, with 16 bases between them. CDR1 SQVTM and CDR2 ANQGSEA come from the germline V gene. The CDR3 DNA follows: TGCAGCGTTGATGTTGGGGGGGCCTATACTGAAGCTTTCTTT. Amino acid sequence: CSVDVGGAYTEAFF.

This clonotype was picked up a small number of times. The chain is built from TRBV20-1 and TRBJ2-7; TRBD1 aligns across 9 bases. Germline-derived CDR1 and CDR2 are DFQATT and SNEGSKA (reference sequence). The V gene end was trimmed by 5 bases and the J gene end by 2 bases; junction bases not matched to a gene: 10. The CDR3 length is 15 residues. CDR3 in DNA: TGCAGTGCTTTTAACCCGGGACAGGGCACCTACGAGCAGTACTTC. Translated: CSAFNPGQGTYEQYF.

To note about this clonotype: Since a much larger clone is just one base distant, this may be a read error. Written as DNA, the CDR3 is TGTGACAGCAGAGCTGGGACAGGGGGGCAGCCCCAGCATTTT. Its translation is CDSRAGTGGQPQHF. The chain employs TRBV6-1 and TRBJ1-5; 11 bases align to TRBD1. Germline lookup yields CDR1 MNHNS and CDR2 SASEGT. The CDR3 consists of 14 residues.

This clonotype was seen many times. The genes are TRBV20-1 and TRBJ2-5; perhaps TRBD2 as D (7 bases). Germline assignment: CDR1 DFQATT and CDR2 SNEGSKA (reference sequence). Trimming removed 4 bases from V and 4 bases from J, with 25 bases in between. CDR3 size: 17 residues. The CDR3 spells CSAKGGGGYIPVETQYF. As DNA, the CDR3 is TGCAGTGCTAAGGGTGGCGGGGGCTACATTCCAGTAGAGACCCAGTACTTC.